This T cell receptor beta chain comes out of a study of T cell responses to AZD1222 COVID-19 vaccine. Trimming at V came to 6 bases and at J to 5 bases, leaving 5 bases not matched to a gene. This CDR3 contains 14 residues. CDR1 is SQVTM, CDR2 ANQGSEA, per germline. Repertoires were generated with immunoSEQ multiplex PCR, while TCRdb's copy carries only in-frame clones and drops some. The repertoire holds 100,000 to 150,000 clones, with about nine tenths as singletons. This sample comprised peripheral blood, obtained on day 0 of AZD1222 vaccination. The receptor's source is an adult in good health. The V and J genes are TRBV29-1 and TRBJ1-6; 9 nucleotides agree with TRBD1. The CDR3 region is CSVQDRGNNSPLHF. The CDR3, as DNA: TGCAGCGTCCAGGACAGGGGTAATAATTCACCCCTCCACTTT.